What follows are 28 T cell receptor beta chains derived from one specimen sequenced in a study of T cell responses to AZD1222 COVID-19 vaccine. Only in-frame clones appear in the TCRdb table, and some are missing; sequencing was by immunoSEQ multiplex PCR. The data show some 110,000 clones, about 88% seen once. The source material was peripheral blood, sampled on day 0 of AZD1222 vaccination. The origin of the receptors is an adult in good health.

The chain combines TRBV18 with TRBJ2-7; D remains ambiguous. This CDR3 contains 13 residues. Per the germline V gene, CDR1 is KGHSH and CDR2 is LQKENI. Trimming took off 3 bases at V and 6 bases at J, with 12 bases between the two ends. CDR3 protein: CASSPRGDFEQYF. CDR3 in DNA: TGTGCCAGCTCACCCCGTGGCGATTTCGAGCAGTACTTC.

The gene calls are TRBV19 and TRBJ1-4; D not resolved. The CDR3 is 15 amino acids. Germline loops: CDR1 LNHDA, CDR2 SQIVND (reference sequence). Trimming took off 1 base at V and 10 bases at J, with 16 bases between the two ends. Here the CDR3 reads CASSIGSGYSAKLFF. The CDR3 DNA is TGTGCCAGTAGTATAGGGTCGGGCTATTCGGCAAAACTGTTTTTT.

This clone appeared a single time. The V gene is TRBV7-3, the J gene TRBJ2-1; no clear D gene. CDR1 is SGHTA, CDR2 FQGTGA, per germline. Between the trimmed V and J ends, which lost 5 bases and 7 bases, there was a span of 12 bases. The CDR3 length is 13 residues. CDR3 sequence reads: CASSPYLANEQFF. The CDR3 region has the DNA TGTGCCAGCAGCCCCTACCTCGCGAATGAGCAGTTCTTC.

V usage is TRBV6-6 and J usage is TRBJ2-3; D unresolved. Per germline, CDR1 MNHNY and CDR2 SVGAGI (reference sequence). Trimming removed 5 bases at V and 0 bases at J, with 21 bases between. The CDR3 length is 18 residues. This CDR3 is CASSPSGRASISTDTQYF. The CDR3 DNA reads as TGTGCCAGCAGTCCGTCCGGTCGCGCAAGCATTAGCACAGATACGCAGTATTTT.

This clone was detected once. V usage is TRBV30 and J usage is TRBJ1-5; D unclear. There are 15 residues in the CDR3. The germline CDR1 and CDR2 sequences are GTSNPN and SVGIG (reference sequence). Between the trimmed V and J ends, which lost 1 base and 0 bases, there was a span of 10 bases. This CDR3 reads CAWSETLYSNQPQHF. The CDR3 bases are TGTGCCTGGAGTGAGACACTCTATAGCAATCAGCCCCAGCATTTT.

The chain carries TRBV19 and TRBJ1-1; D not resolved. CDR3 length equals 14 residues. From germline, CDR1 is LNHDA and CDR2 SQIVND (reference sequence). V was clipped by 4 bases and J by 6 bases, with 15 bases between them. Here the CDR3 DNA reads TGTGCCAGTAGTAGCACTCTCCGGCGGGCTGAAGCTTTCTTT. Amino acids: CASSSTLRRAEAFF.

The chain employs TRBV15 and TRBJ1-5; D is perhaps TRBD1 (5 bases). Trimming shortened V by 2 bases and J by 5 bases, and 10 bases separated the two germline ends. This CDR3 comprises 14 residues. Germline CDR1 reads LNHNV; CDR2 reads YYDKDF (reference sequence). CDR3 bases: TGTGCCACCAGCAGACAGGGTTCTGATCAGCCCCAGCATTTT. This translates into CATSRQGSDQPQHF.

The rearrangement uses TRBV9 and TRBJ2-5, with a weak D call TRBD2 (5 bases). The V end lost 4 bases, the J end lost 5 bases, and 18 bases lay between the germline ends. Per germline, CDR1 SGDLS and CDR2 YYNGEE. The CDR3 is made up of 15 amino acids. The CDR3 here is CASSSTGGLRETQYF. The DNA of the CDR3 is TGTGCCAGCAGCTCAACCGGCGGGTTAAGGGAGACCCAGTACTTC.

The chain recombines TRBV5-6 with TRBJ1-2; D perhaps matches TRBD1 (5 bases). CDR3 size: 14 residues. V gave up 0 bases and J gave up 6 bases, with 12 bases separating them. Germline V gene sequence: CDR1 SGHDT, CDR2 YYEEEE. This chain's CDR3 is CASSLGAGTHGYTF. CDR3 sequence (DNA): TGTGCCAGCAGCTTGGGGGCCGGGACGCATGGCTACACCTTC.

J is TRBJ1-3 and V is TRBV9; no definite D call. There are 15 residues in the CDR3. Germline CDR1 and CDR2: SGDLS and YYNGEE. The ends were cut back, 4 bases at V and 0 bases at J, with 11 bases in the middle. The CDR3 is CASSHRVNSGNTIYF. In DNA, the CDR3 is TGTGCCAGCAGCCACCGGGTCAACTCTGGAAACACCATATATTTT.

The chain carries TRBV19 and TRBJ2-5; 10 nucleotides agree with TRBD2. CDR1 is LNHDA, CDR2 SQIVND, per germline (reference sequence). The CDR3 runs to 18 residues. The V segment lost 3 bases and the J segment 1 base; nucleotides outside the gene matches: 11. Here the CDR3 reads CASSIVWLAGVGQETQYF. The CDR3 coding sequence is TGTGCCAGTAGTATCGTCTGGCTAGCGGGAGTGGGCCAAGAGACCCAGTACTTC.

V usage is TRBV7-2 and J usage is TRBJ1-5, with D possibly TRBD1 on 5 matching bases. Germline-derived CDR1 and CDR2 are SGHTA and FQGNSA. This CDR3 region has 15 residues. V was pared by 2 bases and J by 6 bases, with 14 bases between. CDR3 amino acids: CASSLTGGTGQPQHF. As DNA, the CDR3 is TGTGCCAGCAGCTTAACGGGCGGGACGGGTCAGCCCCAGCATTTT.

The chain combines TRBV6-5 with TRBJ1-2; TRBD1 aligns across 11 bases. The CDR3 is 12 residues long. Germline V gene lookup returns CDR1 MNHEY and CDR2 SVGAGI. Trimming removed 11 bases from V and 4 bases from J; junction bases left unmatched: 3. The DNA for the CDR3 is TGTGCCGGAGGGACAGGGGGCTATGGCTACACCTTC. Protein product: CAGGTGGYGYTF.

This chain uses TRBV6-5 with TRBJ1-3; D not certain. Trimming took off 10 bases at V and 9 bases at J, with 13 bases between the two ends. Germline V gene data show CDR1 as MNHEY and CDR2 as SVGAGI. The CDR3 loop spans 11 amino acids. The CDR3, as DNA: TGTGCCACGACCTTTTTGAGCACCATATATTTT. Translating gives CATTFLSTIYF.

CDR3 protein: CASRLGDTQYF. The CDR3 DNA follows: TGTGCCAGCAGGCTGGGAGATACGCAGTATTTT. The rearrangement uses TRBV2 and TRBJ2-3; D not certain. Trimming shortened V by 6 bases and J by 5 bases, and 6 bases separated the two germline ends. CDR1 and CDR2 (germline): SNHLY, FYNNEI. The CDR3 extends over 11 amino acids.

V usage is TRBV19 and J usage is TRBJ2-1; D is uncertain. The CDR3 loop spans 13 amino acids. V was trimmed by 3 bases and J by 7 bases, leaving 10 bases between them. CDR1 and CDR2 from the germline V gene are LNHDA and SQIVND (reference sequence). The CDR3 sequence is CASSITVDNEQFF. DNA for the CDR3: TGTGCCAGTAGTATCACAGTCGATAATGAGCAGTTCTTC.

This chain connects TRBV6-6 to TRBJ1-6; D might be TRBD1 (5 bases). This CDR3 is built from 16 residues. The V and J ends lost 0 bases and 8 bases respectively, with 14 bases between them. The germline gives CDR1 MNHNY, CDR2 SVGAGI (reference sequence). CDR3 amino acids: CASSYSGTNPDSPLHF. CDR3 DNA sequence: TGTGCCAGCAGTTACTCCGGGACCAACCCCGATTCACCCCTCCACTTT.

The rearrangement joins TRBV2 to TRBJ2-1; 9 positions match TRBD2. Germline CDR1 SNHLY, CDR2 FYNNEI. The CDR3 runs to 16 residues. Germline trimming cut 6 bases from V and 3 bases from J; bases unmatched to any gene: 9. In nucleotides, the CDR3 is TGTGCCAGCAGCCCACCGGGACTAGCCCTCTACAATGAGCAGTTCTTC. Translating it yields CASSPPGLALYNEQFF.

The rearrangement uses TRBV7-8 and TRBJ2-7; TRBD1 matches 8 bases. Germline V CDR1 and CDR2: SGHVS, FQNEAQ. The CDR3 contains 16 residues. The J segment lost 4 bases and the V segment lost 5 bases, leaving 13 bases of the junction unmatched. CDR3 nucleotides: TGTGCCAGCAGCGTAGACGCGGACAGGGAAGAATACGAGCAGTACTTC. Its translation is CASSVDADREEYEQYF.

The gene calls are TRBV28 and TRBJ2-7; D remains unclear. This CDR3 spans 12 amino acids. Germline values: CDR1 MDHEN, CDR2 SYDVKM. The V and J ends lost 4 bases and 0 bases respectively, with 4 bases between them. CDR3 loop: CASSSSSYEQYF. DNA for the CDR3: TGTGCCAGCAGTTCGAGCTCCTACGAGCAGTACTTC.

With regard to this clone: Other DNA sequences in the same sample also yield this CDR3. CDR3: CASSYSQGNTEAFF. As DNA, the CDR3 is TGTGCCAGCAGTTACTCCCAGGGGAACACTGAAGCTTTCTTT. V usage is TRBV6-5 and J usage is TRBJ1-1, with D perhaps TRBD1 (5 bases). The CDR3 length is 14 residues. Trimming removed 0 bases at V and 1 base at J, with 6 bases between. CDR1 and CDR2 (germline): MNHEY, SVGAGI.

The chain links TRBV5-4 to TRBJ2-7, with 9 bases lining up with TRBD1. Germline V gene sequence: CDR1 SGHNT, CDR2 YYREEE (reference sequence). This CDR3 is built from 13 residues. Trimming cost V 5 bases and J 4 bases; bases outside gene matches: 4. The DNA of the CDR3 is TGTGCCAGCAGTTGGGACAGGGAGTACGAGCAGTACTTC. Translated: CASSWDREYEQYF.

The gene calls are TRBV19 and TRBJ2-7; D is perhaps TRBD1 or TRBD2 (6 bases each). Trimming pared 7 bases from V and 6 bases from J, leaving 16 bases between. This CDR3 comprises 13 residues. Germline V gene data show CDR1 as LNHDA and CDR2 as SQIVND (reference sequence). Written as DNA, the CDR3 is TGTGCCAGTAAGGGGGGAGAAGCGGGCGAGCAGTACTTC. Amino acid sequence: CASKGGEAGEQYF.

The rearrangement uses TRBV9 and TRBJ1-3; D is perhaps TRBD1 (5 bases). The germline V and J ends were trimmed by 2 bases and 3 bases, with 9 bases remaining between them. This CDR3 has 14 residues. CDR1 is SGDLS, CDR2 YYNGEE, per germline. The DNA for the CDR3 is TGTGCCAGCAGCGTCGGGGGAGATGGAAACACCATATATTTT. Encoded protein: CASSVGGDGNTIYF.

The chain couples TRBV4-2 to TRBJ2-1; D may correspond to TRBD1 or TRBD2 (5 bases each). The CDR3 contains 16 residues. Trimming stripped 8 bases from V and 3 bases from J, with 20 bases between. CDR1 LGHNA and CDR2 YNFKEQ come from the germline V gene. CDR3 sequence (DNA): TGTGCCAGCCAAGCCACGGGGCTTGTTAGCTACAATGAGCAGTTCTTC. Its translation: CASQATGLVSYNEQFF.

The rearrangement links TRBV29-1 to TRBJ1-2; tentative D call: TRBD1 (5 bases). Germline lookup yields CDR1 SQVTM and CDR2 ANQGSEA. The CDR3 runs to 12 residues. Trimming pared 6 bases from V and 6 bases from J, leaving 14 bases between. The CDR3 protein is CSVPGRADGYTF. CDR3 DNA sequence: TGCAGCGTCCCGGGCAGGGCCGATGGCTACACCTTC.

This sequence joins TRBV6-5 and TRBJ1-3; D remains unclear. The CDR3 consists of 14 residues. Trimming took off 6 bases at V and 0 bases at J, with 9 bases between the two ends. CDR1 and CDR2 from the germline V gene are MNHEY and SVGAGI. CDR3 protein: CASRPTPSGNTIYF. The CDR3, as DNA: TGTGCCAGCAGACCAACCCCCTCTGGAAACACCATATATTTT.

This sequence joins TRBV2 and TRBJ2-5; D remains ambiguous. Trimming removed 8 bases from V and 1 base from J, with 11 bases in between. There are 13 residues in the CDR3. Germline V lookup: CDR1 SNHLY, CDR2 FYNNEI. This CDR3 is CASGFAVQETQYF. In DNA form, the CDR3 reads TGTGCCAGCGGCTTTGCAGTCCAAGAGACCCAGTACTTC.